The 29 T cell receptor beta chains presented below share a single source sample, sequenced in a study of blood T cell repertoires in COVID-19. Profiling relied on immunoSEQ multiplex PCR, and the TCRdb table lists in-frame clones only, not all of them. The data hold about 47,000 clones, with less than 90% observed a single time. The sample comprised peripheral blood. The receptors derive from a man aged 55-75 years with active COVID-19.

The J gene is TRBJ2-3, the V gene TRBV7-9; a weak D match, TRBD1 (5 bases). V was pared by 7 bases and J by 5 bases, with 16 bases between. CDR1 SEHNR and CDR2 FQNEAQ come from the germline V gene (reference sequence). The CDR3 loop spans 14 amino acids. The CDR3 here is CASNMGQAVDTQYF. The CDR3 DNA reads TGTGCCAGCAACATGGGGCAGGCGGTAGATACGCAGTATTTT. The full variable domain, with the rest looked up from reference TRBV7-9 and TRBJ2-3, is DTGVSQNPRHKITKRGQNVTFRCDPISEHNRLYWYRQTLGQGPEFLTYFQNEAQLEKSRLLSDRFSAERPKGSFSTLEIQRTEQGDSAMYLCASNMGQAVDTQYFGPGTRLTVL.

The CDR3 nucleotides read TGTGCCAGCAGCTTGGCTGGGAGGAGCTACGAGCAGTACTTC. Protein product: CASSLAGRSYEQYF. V and J are TRBV5-6 and TRBJ2-7, with D perhaps TRBD2 (6 bases). CDR3 length: 14 amino acids. V lost 0 bases and J lost 3, with 10 bases in between. CDR1 SGHDT and CDR2 YYEEEE come from the germline V gene.

V gene TRBV7-2 combines with J gene TRBJ2-1; weak D call: TRBD2 (6 bases). V was shortened by 5 bases and J by 8 bases, with 19 bases between the two germline ends. Looked up from germline, CDR1 is SGHTA and CDR2 is FQGNSA. The length of the CDR3 is 15 residues. CDR3 residues: CASSPGAGLGDEQFF. In DNA, the CDR3 is TGTGCCAGCAGCCCCGGGGCGGGGCTTGGGGATGAGCAGTTCTTC.

Only one count was recorded for this clone. V is TRBV21-1 and J is TRBJ2-1; TRBD2, the D gene given by the table, was not confirmed from the DNA. TRBV21-1 is marked as a pseudogene. This CDR3 spans 14 amino acids. The CDR3 DNA follows: TGTGCCAGCCGGGGACTAGCGGAGTTTAATGAGCAGTTCTTC. This sequence encodes CASRGLAEFNEQFF.

The genes are TRBV6-1 and TRBJ1-1; D is possibly TRBD1 (6 bases). Between the trimmed V and J ends, which lost 1 base and 4 bases, there was a span of 13 bases. Germline V gene sequence: CDR1 MNHNS, CDR2 SASEGT. CDR3 size: 15 residues. The CDR3 protein is CASSEDEGGGTEAFF. CDR3 DNA: TGTGCCAGCAGTGAAGACGAAGGGGGTGGCACTGAAGCTTTCTTT.

The chain has TRBV10-3 and TRBJ2-3, with 7 bases fitting TRBD1. The CDR3 has 14 residues. Germline V CDR1 and CDR2: ENHRY, SYGVKD. V was pared by 3 bases and J by 5 bases, with 5 bases of the junction left unmatched. As DNA, the CDR3 is TGTGCCATCAGTGACCGGACAGGAGGAGATACGCAGTATTTT. Its protein is CAISDRTGGDTQYF.

V usage is TRBV7-9 and J usage is TRBJ2-6; TRBD1 is a possible D gene (6 bases). This CDR3 spans 15 amino acids. Germline CDR1 is SEHNR and CDR2 is FQNEAQ (reference sequence). Trimming took 6 bases from V and 3 from J, leaving 12 bases between them. The CDR3 loop reads CASRKGGDGANVLTF. As DNA, the CDR3 is TGTGCCAGCAGGAAAGGGGGAGATGGGGCCAACGTCCTGACTTTC.

This sequence joins TRBV6-1 and TRBJ2-4; D may be TRBD1 (6 bases). Trimming took 3 bases from V and 0 from J, leaving 15 bases between them. Germline CDR1 MNHNS, CDR2 SASEGT. The CDR3 runs to 17 residues. The CDR3 DNA sequence: TGTGCCAGCAGTGATTACAGGGAGCGGATAGCCAAAAACATTCAGTACTTC. It encodes CASSDYRERIAKNIQYF.

In its sample, this clone was seen a few times. The same CDR3 also results from other DNA sequences found in this sample. This chain links TRBV19 with TRBJ1-6; perhaps TRBD1 as D (6 bases). From germline, CDR1 is LNHDA and CDR2 SQIVND (reference sequence). Trimming left V 6 bases short and J 7 bases short, with 10 bases between. The CDR3 covers 13 residues. CDR3 DNA: TGTGCCAGTAGGACAGGTAGAAATTCACCCCTCCACTTT. It codes for CASRTGRNSPLHF.

The chain is built from TRBV18 and TRBJ2-2; a possible D gene is TRBD2 (6 bases). Trimming removed 5 bases at V and 2 bases at J, with 12 bases between. The germline gives CDR1 KGHSH, CDR2 LQKENI. The CDR3 totals 15 residues. CDR3 DNA sequence: TGTGCCAGCTCAGGCCTAGCGAGTAACACCGGGGAGCTGTTTTTT. As protein: CASSGLASNTGELFF. Variable domain in full (rest from reference TRBV18 and TRBJ2-2): NAGVMQNPRHLVRRRGQEARLRCSPMKGHSHVYWYRQLPEEGLKFMVYLQKENIIDESGMPKERFSAEFPKEGPSILRIQQVVRGDSAAYFCASSGLASNTGELFFGEGSRLTVL.

J is TRBJ1-1 and V is TRBV19; D might be TRBD1 (6 bases). Germline loops: CDR1 LNHDA, CDR2 SQIVND (reference sequence). This CDR3 is 13 amino acids long. The V end lost 4 bases, the J end lost 8 bases, and 14 bases lay between the germline ends. The CDR3 reads CASSSQGGGEAFF. In nucleotides, the CDR3 is TGTGCCAGTAGTAGCCAAGGGGGGGGCGAAGCTTTCTTT.

A word on this clone: Sequence at one end of the junction differs from germline and may be a read error. The chain is built from TRBV7-7 and TRBJ2-1, with 8 nucleotides matching TRBD2. This CDR3 is built from 14 residues. Germline CDR1 reads SSHAT; CDR2 reads FNYEAQ (reference sequence). CDR3 in amino acids: CASSLSGSGGEQFF. Written as DNA, the CDR3 is TGTGCTAGCAGCTTGAGCGGGAGTGGGGGGGAGCAGTTCTTC.

This clone was seen just once. The chain uses TRBV3-1 (or the pseudogene TRBV3-2) and TRBJ2-3; 10 bases map to TRBD2. Germline V CDR1 and CDR2: LGHDT, YNNKEL (reference sequence). The trim removed 4 bases at V and 2 bases at J, leaving 3 bases unmatched. The CDR3 has 15 amino acids. CDR3 sequence (DNA): TGTGCCAGCAGCCCTACTAGCGGGAACACAGATACGCAGTATTTT. Its translation: CASSPTSGNTDTQYF.

The chain employs TRBV7-2 and TRBJ2-3, with TRBD2 identical over 11 bases. Trimming at V came to 7 bases and at J to 5 bases, leaving 11 bases not matched to a gene. CDR1 and CDR2 from the germline V gene are SGHTA and FQGNSA. This CDR3 is built from 16 residues. The CDR3 reads CASTQTSGAAVDTQYF. The DNA of the CDR3 is TGTGCCAGCACCCAGACTAGCGGGGCTGCCGTAGATACGCAGTATTTT.

The V call is TRBV4-1, the J call TRBJ2-5, with a tentative D call TRBD1 (8 bases). The germline CDR1 and CDR2 sequences are MGHRA and YSYEKL. The V and J ends lost 1 base and 5 bases respectively, with 17 bases between them. This CDR3 contains 16 residues. CDR3 sequence reads: CASSQVQGGVRETQYF. CDR3 DNA sequence: TGCGCCAGCAGCCAAGTACAGGGGGGGGTCCGGGAGACCCAGTACTTC.

The CDR3, as DNA: TGTGCCAGCAGATACAGGAATTACGAGCAGTACTTC. This sequence encodes CASRYRNYEQYF. The chain carries TRBV2 and TRBJ2-7; perhaps TRBD1 as D (5 bases). Germline-derived CDR1 and CDR2 are SNHLY and FYNNEI. V gave up 6 bases and J gave up 4 bases, with 10 bases separating them. CDR3 length equals 12 residues.

The chain is built from TRBV24-1 and TRBJ1-1; maybe TRBD1 (5 bases). The germline V gene has CDR1 KGHDR and CDR2 SFDVKD. The CDR3 length is 14 residues. Between the trimmed V and J ends, which lost 5 bases and 1 base, there was a span of 10 bases. The CDR3 sequence: CATSVAGKNTEAFF. CDR3 nucleotides: TGTGCCACCAGTGTGGCAGGGAAGAACACTGAAGCTTTCTTT.

The CDR3 region has the DNA TGTGCCAGCAGCCCCGGGACAGCCTACAATGAGCAGTTCTTC. It translates to CASSPGTAYNEQFF. This chain connects TRBV11-3 to TRBJ2-1; 7 bases line up with TRBD1. CDR1 and CDR2 (germline): SGHNT, YENEEA. J gave up 2 bases and V 5 bases, and 3 bases lay outside the gene matches. The CDR3 length is 14 residues.

The rearrangement joins TRBV28 to TRBJ2-6; D is unresolved. The germline V gene encodes CDR1 MDHEN and CDR2 SYDVKM. CDR3 length: 15 amino acids. The V end was cut by 6 bases, the J end by 0 bases, with 9 bases between. DNA of the CDR3: TGTGCCAGCAGCCCTTATAGCTCTGGGGCCAACGTCCTGACTTTC. Translation gives CASSPYSSGANVLTF.

This rearrangement joins TRBV7-2 to TRBJ2-7, with TRBD2 identical over 8 bases. The germline V gene encodes CDR1 SGHTA and CDR2 FQGNSA. The CDR3 has 13 amino acids. Trimming removed 6 bases from V and 3 bases from J; junction bases left unmatched: 4. CDR3 nucleotide sequence: TGTGCCAGCAGAACTAGCGGAGTCTACGAGCAGTACTTC. This translates into CASRTSGVYEQYF.

The chain combines TRBV5-1 with TRBJ2-7; D is undetermined. The CDR3 has 13 amino acids. Looked up from germline, CDR1 is SGHRS and CDR2 is YFSETQ. Between the trimmed V and J ends, which lost 1 base and 4 bases, there was a span of 9 bases. The chain's CDR3 is CASSLTYGYEQYF. Here the CDR3 DNA reads TGCGCCAGCAGCTTGACCTACGGGTACGAGCAGTACTTC.

The J gene is TRBJ2-1, the V gene TRBV2; weak D call: TRBD1 (6 bases). Germline CDR1 reads SNHLY; CDR2 reads FYNNEI. Trimming stripped 6 bases from V and 2 bases from J, with 17 bases between. The CDR3 length is 16 residues. CDR3 protein: CASSVTGTPPYNEQFF. The CDR3 coding sequence is TGTGCCAGCAGCGTCACCGGGACACCCCCCTACAATGAGCAGTTCTTC.

The rearrangement joins TRBV9 to TRBJ2-5; TRBD1 agrees at 8 bases. The V gene's germline CDR1 is SGDLS and CDR2 YYNGEE. J gave up 4 bases and V 3 bases, and 8 bases lay outside the gene matches. The CDR3 extends over 15 amino acids. The CDR3 DNA sequence: TGTGCCAGCAGCGGAGGCCCAACAGGGGGAGAGACCCAGTACTTC. This encodes CASSGGPTGGETQYF.

This chain joins TRBV20-1 and TRBJ2-4, with D possibly matching TRBD2 (5 bases). Trimming stripped 3 bases from V and 0 bases from J, with 18 bases between. This CDR3 region has 17 residues. Germline-derived CDR1 and CDR2 are DFQATT and SNEGSKA (reference sequence). The CDR3 nucleotides are TGCAGTGCTAGTCAAGAGCCCGGAGGTTCAGCCAAAAACATTCAGTACTTC. Protein sequence: CSASQEPGGSAKNIQYF.

This sequence joins TRBV7-8 and TRBJ2-1; tentatively, D is TRBD2 (7 bases). The V and J ends lost 4 bases and 7 bases respectively, with 14 bases between them. Germline CDR1 and CDR2: SGHVS and FQNEAQ. The CDR3 spans 14 residues. CDR3 protein: CASSSRGGGNEQFF. The CDR3 region has the DNA TGTGCCAGCAGCTCGCGCGGGGGCGGGAATGAGCAGTTCTTC.

The chain uses TRBV30 and TRBJ1-2, with D unresolved. The germline V gene has CDR1 GTSNPN and CDR2 SVGIG (reference sequence). CDR3 length: 15 residues. With 1 base removed from V and 3 bases from J, the gap between germline ends came to 15 bases. CDR3 nucleotides: TGTGCCTGGAGTGGATACGGGAGCCCCTACTATGGCTACACCTTC. Translation gives CAWSGYGSPYYGYTF.

This chain uses TRBV5-1 with TRBJ2-1; 7 bases match TRBD1. The V gene end was trimmed by 2 bases and the J gene end by 2 bases; junction bases not matched to a gene: 7. The germline CDR1 and CDR2 sequences are SGHRS and YFSETQ. The CDR3 is 16 residues long. The CDR3 DNA follows: TGCGCCAGCAGCTTCTCAACAGGGGCGACCTACAATGAGCAGTTCTTC. It translates to CASSFSTGATYNEQFF.

This clone was seen a single time. The rearrangement joins TRBV5-6 to TRBJ2-1; TRBD1 agrees at 9 bases. Germline CDR1 reads SGHDT; CDR2 reads YYEEEE. The CDR3 extends over 14 amino acids. The V and J ends lost 4 bases and 9 bases, in that order; junction bases with no gene match: 8. The CDR3 here is CASSTGTGKIEQFF. The CDR3 DNA reads TGTGCCAGCAGCACCGGGACAGGGAAAATTGAGCAGTTCTTC.

The chain uses TRBV2 and TRBJ1-6, with 8 bases lining up with TRBD1. The CDR3 sequence is 16 residues long. After removal of 7 bases from V and 0 bases from J, the junction contained 5 bases not matched to a gene. Germline V gene sequence: CDR1 SNHLY, CDR2 FYNNEI. The CDR3 nucleotides are TGTGCCAGCAAATTTACAGGGGGCTCCTATAATTCACCCCTCCACTTT. Translating it yields CASKFTGGSYNSPLHF.